This T cell receptor beta chain was sequenced in a study of T cell responses to AZD1222 COVID-19 vaccine. Study conclusions and caveats: As reported, nearly half of all spike-specific TCRs target variant regions that are unmutated.

The assay was immunoSEQ multiplex PCR, and TCRdb's table has in-frame clones only and misses some. The sample carries 100,000 to 120,000 clones, roughly 92% recorded once. Pooling of second doses given at about 4 or about 12 weeks was done. This clone came up once. The antigen is undetermined. Germline V gene data show CDR1 as SGHVS and CDR2 as FQNEAQ. V lost 5 bases to trimming and J lost 3 bases, with 5 bases between them. The CDR3 covers 12 residues. The specimen was peripheral blood, collected 28 days after the second AZD1222 dose. V and J are TRBV7-8 and TRBJ2-1; D is unresolved. The TCR originated in an adult who received the AZD1222 COVID-19 vaccine. CDR3 nucleotide sequence: TGTGCCAGCAGCCCCGACTACAATGAGCAGTTCTTC. Encoded protein: CASSPDYNEQFF.